The 19 T cell receptor beta chains listed next were all sequenced from one sample in a study of T cells in Graves' hyperthyroidism and ophthalmopathy. It was RNA transcripts that yielded the amplified TCR beta CDR3 regions. The HTBI set primed first-round TCR CDR3 RT-PCR. Via MiXCR, TCRdb re-called the multiplex PCR reads, giving one row per CDR3 protein. The sample includes over 500,000 distinct CDR3 sequences, approximately 17% seen only once; the top ten take 15% to 20%. The sequenced material came from blood. The receptors stem from a woman between 18 and 29 years old with Graves' ophthalmopathy.

This clonotype was seen repeatedly, ten times or more. The chain recombines TRBV30 with TRBJ2-1, with D maybe TRBD2 (7 bases). The V and J ends lost 0 bases and 2 bases respectively, with 11 bases between them. Germline CDR1 and CDR2: GTSNPN and SVGIG (reference sequence). The CDR3 totals 15 residues. The DNA of the CDR3 is TGTGCCTGGAGTGTACGAGGGGGGGCCTACAATGAGCAGTTCTTC. Translated, it gives CAWSVRGGAYNEQFF.

This clonotype was recorded many times. The chain has TRBV7-2 and TRBJ2-7; TRBD1 is a possible D gene (7 bases). Germline CDR1 SGHTA, CDR2 FQGNSA. V gave up 5 bases and J gave up 6 bases, with 14 bases separating them. This CDR3 has 13 residues. As DNA, the CDR3 is TGTGCCAGCAGCCGAATCAGGGGGGCCGAGCAGTACTTC. It translates to CASSRIRGAEQYF. Using reference TRBV7-2 and TRBJ2-7 for the parts outside the CDR3, the full variable domain is GAGVSQSPSNKVTEKGKDVELRCDPISGHTALYWYRQSLGQGLEFLIYFQGNSAPDKSGLPSDRFSAERTGGSVSTLTIQRTQQEDSAVYLCASSRIRGAEQYFGPGTRLTVT.

The chain uses TRBV15 and TRBJ2-3; TRBD1 matches at 8 bases. CDR1 and CDR2 (germline): LNHNV, YYDKDF (reference sequence). The CDR3 sequence is 16 residues long. V shed 3 bases, J shed 2 bases, and the junction held 7 bases outside the gene matches. For the CDR3, the DNA is TGTGCCACCAGCAGGAACAGGGGGGAGGCCACAGATACGCAGTATTTT. It translates to CATSRNRGEATDTQYF.

CDR3 in DNA: TGCAGCCAGACCTGCGACACCTCTGGAAACACCATATATTTT. It translates to CSQTCDTSGNTIYF. This rearrangement joins TRBV29-1 to TRBJ1-3, with D unresolved. There are 14 residues in the CDR3. Trimming removed 8 bases at V and 0 bases at J, with 14 bases between. The germline gives CDR1 SQVTM, CDR2 ANQGSEA.

This clonotype was picked up one time. The chain recombines TRBV19 with TRBJ2-2; D is possibly TRBD1 (5 bases). CDR3 length equals 14 residues. Looked up from germline, CDR1 is LNHDA and CDR2 is SQIVND (reference sequence). V lost 9 bases, J lost 4 bases, and 15 bases lay in between. CDR3 region: CASHDLGPTGELFF. The DNA of the CDR3 is TGTGCCAGCCACGACCTGGGGCCCACCGGGGAGCTGTTTTTT.

The chain recombines TRBV28 with TRBJ2-5; TRBD1 might be the D (5 bases). From germline, CDR1 is MDHEN and CDR2 SYDVKM. V lost 3 bases, J lost 5 bases, and 13 bases lay in between. The length of the CDR3 is 14 residues. CDR3 in DNA: TGTGCCAGCAGTTTTAACGCAGGGTGGGAGACCCAGTACTTC. Amino acids: CASSFNAGWETQYF.

The sample holds many counts of this clonotype. The chain uses TRBV28 and TRBJ1-2, with TRBD1 identical over 9 bases. CDR1 and CDR2 (germline): MDHEN, SYDVKM. Trimming cost V 5 bases and J 5 bases; bases outside gene matches: 9. The CDR3 consists of 15 residues. The CDR3 DNA is TGTGCCAGCAGTCGAGCGGGGACAGGGCGGTATGGCTACACCTTC. It codes for CASSRAGTGRYGYTF.

This clonotype was recorded at least ten times. The chain combines TRBV7-9 with TRBJ1-2, with D perhaps TRBD1 (5 bases). With 3 bases removed from V and 6 bases from J, the gap between germline ends came to 23 bases. The CDR3 is 17 residues long. Per germline, CDR1 SEHNR and CDR2 FQNEAQ (reference sequence). The CDR3 loop reads CASSFSSERQSGDGYTF. In nucleotides, the CDR3 is TGTGCCAGCAGCTTTAGCTCGGAACGACAGTCGGGGGATGGCTACACCTTC.

This clonotype was seen at least ten times. V is TRBV5-1 and J is TRBJ1-1; 9 positions agree with TRBD1. The ends lost 4 bases at V and 7 bases at J; junction bases unmatched: 8. CDR3 size: 14 residues. CDR1 is SGHRS, CDR2 YFSETQ, per germline. DNA for the CDR3: TGCGCCAGCAGCCCCCCGGGACAGGGCGGTGAAGCTTTCTTT. Amino acid sequence: CASSPPGQGGEAFF.

In its sample, this clonotype was seen a few times. The chain recombines TRBV7-9 with TRBJ2-1; D not certain. The ends were cut back, 5 bases at V and 7 bases at J, with 18 bases in the middle. In germline, CDR1 is SEHNR, CDR2 FQNEAQ (reference sequence). The CDR3 consists of 15 residues. CDR3 sequence reads: CASSAPRLEENEQFF. CDR3 bases: TGTGCCAGCAGCGCGCCCCGGCTAGAGGAAAATGAGCAGTTCTTC. The whole variable domain, filled in from reference TRBV7-9 and TRBJ2-1, reads DTGVSQNPRHKITKRGQNVTFRCDPISEHNRLYWYRQTLGQGPEFLTYFQNEAQLEKSRLLSDRFSAERPKGSFSTLEIQRTEQGDSAMYLCASSAPRLEENEQFFGPGTRLTVL.

The chain is built from TRBV9 and TRBJ1-4; 7 positions agree with TRBD1. V shed 2 bases and J 0 bases; nucleotides not matched to a gene: 7. The length of the CDR3 is 17 residues. From germline, CDR1 is SGDLS and CDR2 YYNGEE. The CDR3: CASSVSTGIATNEKLFF. The CDR3 region has the DNA TGTGCCAGCAGCGTGTCGACAGGGATTGCAACTAATGAAAAACTGTTTTTT.

This clonotype was detected many times. The rearrangement links TRBV12-3 or TRBV12-4 to TRBJ1-1, with D unclear. Deletions cut 4 bases from V and 4 bases from J, with 13 bases between. The length of the CDR3 is 14 residues. The CDR3 DNA sequence: TGTGCCAGCAGTTCAAGGACTTCCCGCACTGAAGCTTTCTTT. Protein product: CASSSRTSRTEAFF.

This clonotype was detected many times. The rearrangement joins TRBV28 to TRBJ1-2, with 8 bases matching TRBD1. The CDR3 runs 14 residues. CDR1 and CDR2 (germline): MDHEN, SYDVKM. V lost 3 bases to trimming and J lost 8 bases; unmatched junction nucleotides: 8. The CDR3 loop is CASSLIGWTGGYTF. The CDR3 bases are TGTGCCAGCAGTTTGATTGGGTGGACAGGGGGCTACACCTTC.

The chain employs TRBV19 and TRBJ1-2; D may be TRBD1 (6 bases). This CDR3 contains 15 residues. Germline CDR1 LNHDA, CDR2 SQIVND (reference sequence). V lost 3 bases, J lost 2 bases, and 13 bases lay in between. The CDR3 region is CASSMGANGNYGYTF. For the CDR3, the DNA is TGTGCCAGTAGTATGGGGGCAAATGGCAACTATGGCTACACCTTC.

This clonotype was detected only a few times. The gene calls are TRBV7-9 and TRBJ2-3; D ambiguous. V gave up 4 bases and J gave up 6 bases, with 8 bases separating them. Germline V gives CDR1 SEHNR, CDR2 FQNEAQ (reference sequence). The length of the CDR3 is 12 residues. The CDR3 DNA reads as TGTGCCAGCAGCTCCCCAGTGGATACGCAGTATTTT. Translated, it gives CASSSPVDTQYF. Combining the CDR3 with reference TRBV7-9 and TRBJ2-3 gives the whole variable domain DTGVSQNPRHKITKRGQNVTFRCDPISEHNRLYWYRQTLGQGPEFLTYFQNEAQLEKSRLLSDRFSAERPKGSFSTLEIQRTEQGDSAMYLCASSSPVDTQYFGPGTRLTVL.

This clonotype was seen many times. The chain recombines TRBV13 with TRBJ2-1; no definite D call. The germline V gene has CDR1 PRHDT and CDR2 FYEKMQ (reference sequence). Deletions cut 1 base from V and 2 bases from J, with 9 bases between. The length of the CDR3 is 15 residues. The CDR3 protein is CASSLAGSAYNEQFF. CDR3 bases: TGTGCCAGCAGCTTAGCTGGGTCCGCCTACAATGAGCAGTTCTTC.

This clonotype showed up just a few times. The rearrangement uses TRBV4-3 and TRBJ1-3; D remains unclear. This CDR3 contains 15 residues. V lost 4 bases, J lost 0 bases, and 10 bases lay in between. Germline-derived CDR1 and CDR2 are LGHNA and YSLEER. CDR3 protein: CASSLSIGSGNTIYF. The CDR3 coding sequence is TGCGCCAGCAGCCTGAGTATCGGCTCTGGAAACACCATATATTTT.

In its sample, this clonotype was seen many times. The chain has TRBV20-1 and TRBJ1-2; the match to TRBD1 covers 7 bases. The length of the CDR3 is 12 residues. Germline values: CDR1 DFQATT, CDR2 SNEGSKA (reference sequence). The V and J ends lost 7 bases and 8 bases, in that order; junction bases with no gene match: 10. The CDR3 loop is CSGDRAAGGYTF. The CDR3 nucleotides are TGCAGTGGAGACAGGGCGGCGGGGGGCTACACCTTC.

The rearrangement links TRBV4-1 to TRBJ2-4; 9 positions agree with TRBD1. There are 17 residues in the CDR3. CDR1 is MGHRA, CDR2 YSYEKL, per germline. J was trimmed by 0 bases and V by 2 bases; bases with no gene match: 5. This chain's CDR3 is CASSQTTGGLAKNIQYF. Here the CDR3 DNA reads TGCGCCAGCAGCCAAACGACAGGGGGTTTAGCCAAAAACATTCAGTACTTC.